Shown below are 18 T cell receptor beta chains from a single sample sequenced in a study of blood T cell repertoires in COVID-19. Some clones are missing from TCRdb's copy, which holds only in-frame ones; the method was immunoSEQ multiplex PCR. The sample has about 64,000 clones, roughly 80% seen once. The sample was peripheral blood. The receptors shown here come from a human donor in a cohort sampled during active COVID-19.

This clone was recorded a few times. The rearrangement joins TRBV30 to TRBJ2-5; a weak D match, TRBD1 (5 bases). There are 13 residues in the CDR3. Germline-derived CDR1 and CDR2 are GTSNPN and SVGIG (reference sequence). The germline V and J ends were trimmed by 4 bases and 2 bases, with 11 bases remaining between them. The CDR3, as DNA: TGTGCCTGGACGACCCCAGGGCAAGAGACCCAGTACTTC. Amino acids: CAWTTPGQETQYF.

The chain couples TRBV5-1 to TRBJ2-1; TRBD2 is a possible D gene (6 bases). The CDR3 spans 15 residues. The germline V gene has CDR1 SGHRS and CDR2 YFSETQ. The germline V and J ends were trimmed by 6 bases and 6 bases, with 19 bases remaining between them. Here the CDR3 DNA reads TGCGCCAGCACTCGGTTTGCCGGGACTTTCAATGAGCAGTTCTTC. As protein: CASTRFAGTFNEQFF. The full variable domain, completed using reference TRBV5-1 and TRBJ2-1, is KAGVTQTPRYLIKTRGQQVTLSCSPISGHRSVSWYQQTPGQGLQFLFEYFSETQRNKGNFPGRFSGRQFSNSRSEMNVSTLELGDSALYLCASTRFAGTFNEQFFGPGTRLTVL.

The chain has TRBV18 and TRBJ1-3; D is undetermined. The CDR3 contains 15 residues. V gave up 4 bases and J gave up 1 base, with 11 bases separating them. Looked up from germline, CDR1 is KGHSH and CDR2 is LQKENI. The chain's CDR3 is CASSLHQESGNTIYF. The CDR3, as DNA: TGTGCCAGCTCACTACACCAGGAATCTGGAAACACCATATATTTT. The full variable domain, in which reference TRBV18 and TRBJ1-3 provide the parts outside the CDR3, is NAGVMQNPRHLVRRRGQEARLRCSPMKGHSHVYWYRQLPEEGLKFMVYLQKENIIDESGMPKERFSAEFPKEGPSILRIQQVVRGDSAAYFCASSLHQESGNTIYFGEGSWLTVV.

The J gene is TRBJ2-1, the V gene TRBV12-3 or TRBV12-4, with a weak D call TRBD2 (6 bases). The CDR3 totals 12 residues. Trimming shortened V by 3 bases and J by 9 bases, and 9 bases separated the two germline ends. The CDR3 nucleotides are TGTGCCAGCAGTTTTTTAGCGGTTGAGCAGTTCTTC. Its protein is CASSFLAVEQFF.

This rearrangement joins TRBV6-4 to TRBJ2-7; D unclear. CDR3 length equals 14 residues. Trimming cost V 2 bases and J 5 bases, with 13 bases left between them. Looked up from germline, CDR1 is MRHNA and CDR2 is SNTAGT. In DNA form, the CDR3 reads TGTGCCAGCAGTGACCCACGACTCCCGCACGAGCAGTACGTC. Translation: CASSDPRLPHEQYV.

V gene TRBV5-6 combines with J gene TRBJ2-5; 9 positions match TRBD2. This CDR3 contains 16 residues. CDR1 is SGHDT and CDR2 is YYEEEE in the germline V gene. Trimming at V came to 5 bases and at J to 5 bases, leaving 13 bases not matched to a gene. CDR3 nucleotide sequence: TGTGCCAGCAGGCGGATAGCGGGGGCCCGTCAGGAGACCCAGTACTTC. Translation gives CASRRIAGARQETQYF.

The V and J genes are TRBV5-1 and TRBJ2-5; tentative D call: TRBD1 (8 bases). The CDR3 runs 16 residues. Germline V gene data show CDR1 as SGHRS and CDR2 as YFSETQ. V lost 2 bases and J 7 bases, leaving 21 bases between the germline ends. CDR3 nucleotide sequence: TGCGCCAGCAGCTTATTTCGAGACAGGGGAGGGGGGACCCAGTACTTC. Residues: CASSLFRDRGGGTQYF. The full variable domain, rest sourced from reference TRBV5-1 and TRBJ2-5, is KAGVTQTPRYLIKTRGQQVTLSCSPISGHRSVSWYQQTPGQGLQFLFEYFSETQRNKGNFPGRFSGRQFSNSRSEMNVSTLELGDSALYLCASSLFRDRGGGTQYFGPGTRLLVL.

This clone was counted a few times. The V gene is TRBV5-4, the J gene TRBJ1-4, with 7 bases aligning to TRBD1. CDR3 length: 14 residues. Trimming removed 4 bases from V and 8 bases from J; junction bases left unmatched: 8. Germline V lookup: CDR1 SGHNT, CDR2 YYREEE (reference sequence). The CDR3 region has the DNA TGTGCCAGCAGCCGACAGGGAGAAGGCGAAAAACTGTTTTTT. It is translated as CASSRQGEGEKLFF.

The genes are TRBV7-9 and TRBJ2-1; 8 bases map to TRBD2. This CDR3 region has 14 residues. Germline V gives CDR1 SEHNR, CDR2 FQNEAQ (reference sequence). J lost 10 bases, V lost 3 bases, and 8 bases had no gene match. CDR3 in amino acids: CASSFSGGADEQFF. The CDR3 DNA follows: TGTGCCAGCAGCTTCTCGGGAGGGGCGGACGAGCAGTTCTTC.

The rearrangement uses TRBV5-1 and TRBJ2-1; D might be TRBD2 (5 bases). V lost 4 bases and J lost 5, with 16 bases in between. The CDR3 extends over 15 amino acids. CDR1 and CDR2 from the germline V gene are SGHRS and YFSETQ. The chain's CDR3 is CASSPTSGRDNEQFF. In DNA, the CDR3 is TGCGCCAGCAGCCCCACCAGCGGCCGGGACAATGAGCAGTTCTTC.

The V and J genes are TRBV5-4 and TRBJ2-7; tentative D call: TRBD2 (5 bases). V was clipped by 4 bases and J by 4 bases, with 18 bases between them. The CDR3 covers 15 residues. The germline V gene has CDR1 SGHNT and CDR2 YYREEE (reference sequence). For the CDR3, the DNA is TGTGCCAGCAGCCCTGTTTCCGGGCCGGGATACGAGCAGTACTTC. As protein: CASSPVSGPGYEQYF.

On this clone itself: This sample includes further DNA sequences coding for the same CDR3. J is TRBJ1-2 and V is TRBV4-2, with D perhaps matching TRBD1 (5 bases). V lost 0 bases, J lost 2 bases, and 13 bases lay in between. The length of the CDR3 is 16 residues. Germline V gene sequence: CDR1 LGHNA, CDR2 YNFKEQ. The CDR3 loop reads CASSQDRQTPNYGYTF. The CDR3 DNA sequence: TGTGCCAGCAGCCAAGATAGACAGACTCCAAACTATGGCTACACCTTC.

The chain is built from TRBV6-6 and TRBJ1-6, with D possibly matching TRBD1 (5 bases). Germline CDR1 MNHNY, CDR2 SVGAGI (reference sequence). The CDR3 is 16 amino acids. V was trimmed by 6 bases and J by 5 bases, leaving 17 bases between them. The CDR3 sequence: CASSPRGREDNSPLHF. The DNA of the CDR3 is TGTGCCAGCAGCCCGCGGGGCCGGGAGGATAATTCACCCCTCCACTTT.

The sample holds a few counts of this clone. The chain recombines TRBV6-1 with TRBJ2-7, with D maybe TRBD2 (6 bases). The CDR3 runs 14 residues. The germline V gene has CDR1 MNHNS and CDR2 SASEGT. The germline V and J ends were trimmed by 2 bases and 1 base, with 9 bases remaining between them. The CDR3: CASSESGDSYEQYV. The CDR3 bases are TGTGCCAGCAGTGAATCGGGGGATTCCTACGAGCAGTACGTC.

J is TRBJ2-7 and V is TRBV30, with 8 bases fitting TRBD1. The CDR3 is 14 amino acids. V gave up 5 bases and J gave up 0 bases; unmatched junction bases: 6. The V gene's germline CDR1 is GTSNPN and CDR2 SVGIG (reference sequence). This chain's CDR3 is CAWGQGRSSYEQYF. DNA for the CDR3: TGTGCCTGGGGACAGGGTAGGAGCTCCTACGAGCAGTACTTC.

V and J are TRBV7-9 and TRBJ2-1; no clear D. Trimming stripped 5 bases from V and 0 bases from J, with 14 bases between. Looked up from germline, CDR1 is SEHNR and CDR2 is FQNEAQ (reference sequence). The CDR3 covers 16 residues. CDR3: CASSPQSPRSYNEQFF. Written as DNA, the CDR3 is TGTGCCAGCAGCCCTCAAAGCCCGCGCTCCTACAATGAGCAGTTCTTC.

The genes are TRBV15 and TRBJ1-5; 7 bases are a match to TRBD1. Trimming at V came to 4 bases and at J to 6 bases, leaving 12 bases not matched to a gene. The germline V gene encodes CDR1 LNHNV and CDR2 YYDKDF (reference sequence). CDR3 length: 16 residues. CDR3 region: CATSIWGRQGGQPQHF. Written as DNA, the CDR3 is TGTGCCACCAGCATATGGGGTCGACAGGGTGGTCAGCCCCAGCATTTT. The full variable domain, its missing parts supplied by reference TRBV15 and TRBJ1-5, is DAMVIQNPRYQVTQFGKPVTLSCSQTLNHNVMYWYQQKSSQAPKLLFHYYDKDFNNEADTPDNFQSRRPNTSFCFLDIRSPGLGDTAMYLCATSIWGRQGGQPQHFGDGTRLSIL.

The chain has TRBV28 and TRBJ2-1; D is possibly TRBD1 (6 bases). V lost 6 bases and J 0 bases, leaving 9 bases between the germline ends. This CDR3 spans 14 amino acids. Looked up from germline, CDR1 is MDHEN and CDR2 is SYDVKM. The chain's CDR3 is CASSMDSSYNEQFF. The DNA of the CDR3 is TGTGCCAGCAGCATGGACAGCTCCTACAATGAGCAGTTCTTC. The whole variable domain, remainder taken from reference TRBV28 and TRBJ2-1, is DVKVTQSSRYLVKRTGEKVFLECVQDMDHENMFWYRQDPGLGLRLIYFSYDVKMKEKGDIPEGYSVSREKKERFSLILESASTNQTSMYLCASSMDSSYNEQFFGPGTRLTVL.